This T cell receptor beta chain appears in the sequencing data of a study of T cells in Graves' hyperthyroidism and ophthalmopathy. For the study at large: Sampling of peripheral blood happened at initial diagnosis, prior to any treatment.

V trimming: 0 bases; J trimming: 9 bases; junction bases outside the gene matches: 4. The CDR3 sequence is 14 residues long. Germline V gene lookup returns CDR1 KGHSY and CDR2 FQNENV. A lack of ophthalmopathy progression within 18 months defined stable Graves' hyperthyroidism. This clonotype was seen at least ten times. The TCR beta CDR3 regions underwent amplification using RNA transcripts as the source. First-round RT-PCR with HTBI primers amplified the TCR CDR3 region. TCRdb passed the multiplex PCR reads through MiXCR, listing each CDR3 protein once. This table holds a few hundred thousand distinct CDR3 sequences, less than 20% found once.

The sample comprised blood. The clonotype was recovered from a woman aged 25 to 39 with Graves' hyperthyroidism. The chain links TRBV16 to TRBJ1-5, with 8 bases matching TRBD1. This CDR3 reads CASSQSTGVAPQHF. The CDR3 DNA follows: TGTGCCAGCAGCCAATCGACAGGGGTTGCGCCCCAGCATTTT.